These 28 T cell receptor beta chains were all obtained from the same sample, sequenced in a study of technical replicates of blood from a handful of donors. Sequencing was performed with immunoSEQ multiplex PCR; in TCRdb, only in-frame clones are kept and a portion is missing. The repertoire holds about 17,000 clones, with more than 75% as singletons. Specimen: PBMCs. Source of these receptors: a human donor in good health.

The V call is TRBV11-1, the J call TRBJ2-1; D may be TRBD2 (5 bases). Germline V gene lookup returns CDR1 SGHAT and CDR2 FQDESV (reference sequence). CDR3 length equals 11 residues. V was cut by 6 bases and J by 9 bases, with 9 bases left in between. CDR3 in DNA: TGTGCCAGCAGTCGGGGAGTTGAGCAGTTCTTC. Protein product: CASSRGVEQFF.

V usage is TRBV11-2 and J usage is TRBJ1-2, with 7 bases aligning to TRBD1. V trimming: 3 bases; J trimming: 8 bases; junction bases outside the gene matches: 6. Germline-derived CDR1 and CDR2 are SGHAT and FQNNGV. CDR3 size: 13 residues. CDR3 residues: CASSLKNRGGYTF. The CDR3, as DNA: TGTGCCAGCAGCTTGAAAAACAGGGGCGGCTACACCTTC.

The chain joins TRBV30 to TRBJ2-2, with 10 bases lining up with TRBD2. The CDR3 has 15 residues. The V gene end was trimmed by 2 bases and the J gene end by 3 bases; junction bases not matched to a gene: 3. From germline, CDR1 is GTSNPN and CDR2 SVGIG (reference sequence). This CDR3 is CAWSSSGRDTGELFF. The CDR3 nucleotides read TGTGCCTGGAGTTCTAGCGGGAGAGACACCGGGGAGCTGTTTTTT.

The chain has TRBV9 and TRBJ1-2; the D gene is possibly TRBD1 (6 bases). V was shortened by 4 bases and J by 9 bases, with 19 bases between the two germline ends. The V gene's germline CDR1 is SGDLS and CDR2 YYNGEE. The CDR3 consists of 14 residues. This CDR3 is CASSSIGQSSRYTF. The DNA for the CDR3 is TGTGCCAGCAGCTCTATCGGACAGTCGTCTCGCTACACCTTC.

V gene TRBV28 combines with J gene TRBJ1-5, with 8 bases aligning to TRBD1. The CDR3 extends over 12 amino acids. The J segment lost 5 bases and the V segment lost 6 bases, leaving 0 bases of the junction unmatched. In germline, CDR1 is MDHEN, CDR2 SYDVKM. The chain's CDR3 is CASRQGDQPQHF. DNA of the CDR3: TGTGCCAGCAGACAGGGGGATCAGCCCCAGCATTTT. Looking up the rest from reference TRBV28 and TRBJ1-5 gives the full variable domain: DVKVTQSSRYLVKRTGEKVFLECVQDMDHENMFWYRQDPGLGLRLIYFSYDVKMKEKGDIPEGYSVSREKKERFSLILESASTNQTSMYLCASRQGDQPQHFGDGTRLSIL.

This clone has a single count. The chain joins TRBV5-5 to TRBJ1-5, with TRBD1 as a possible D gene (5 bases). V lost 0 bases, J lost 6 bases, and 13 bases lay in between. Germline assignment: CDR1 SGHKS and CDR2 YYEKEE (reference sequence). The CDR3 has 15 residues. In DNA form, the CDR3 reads TGTGCCAGCAGCTTGGATTCGGGGGGTGGTCAGCCCCAGCATTTT. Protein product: CASSLDSGGGQPQHF.

The CDR3 sequence: CASSGGTGRETQYF. In DNA form, the CDR3 reads TGTGCCAGCTCGGGGGGGACAGGGAGAGAGACCCAGTACTTC. This chain uses TRBV28 with TRBJ2-5; possible D gene TRBD1, 9 bases. CDR1 is MDHEN and CDR2 is SYDVKM in the germline V gene. V gave up 8 bases and J gave up 4 bases, with 17 bases separating them. This CDR3 has 14 residues.

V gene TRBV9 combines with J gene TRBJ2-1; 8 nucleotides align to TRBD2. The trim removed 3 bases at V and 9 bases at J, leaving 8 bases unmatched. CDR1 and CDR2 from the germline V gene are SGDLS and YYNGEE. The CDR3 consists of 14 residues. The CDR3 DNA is TGTGCCAGCAGCGAGGGGAGCGGGAGAGGTGAGCAGTTCTTC. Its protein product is CASSEGSGRGEQFF.

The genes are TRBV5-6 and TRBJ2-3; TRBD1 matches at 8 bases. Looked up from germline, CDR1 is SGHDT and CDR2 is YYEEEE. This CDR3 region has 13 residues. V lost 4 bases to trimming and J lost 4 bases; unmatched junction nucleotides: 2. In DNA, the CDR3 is TGTGCCAGCAGCCGGACAGGGTCAGATACGCAGTATTTT. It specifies CASSRTGSDTQYF.

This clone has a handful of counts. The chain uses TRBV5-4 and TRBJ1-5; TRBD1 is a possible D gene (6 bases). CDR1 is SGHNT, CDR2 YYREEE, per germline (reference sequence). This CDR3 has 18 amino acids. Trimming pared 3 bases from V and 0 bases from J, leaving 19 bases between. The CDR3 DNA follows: TGTGCCAGCAGCTACAGGGCAGGGAGACTCTTTAGCAATCAGCCCCAGCATTTT. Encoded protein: CASSYRAGRLFSNQPQHF.

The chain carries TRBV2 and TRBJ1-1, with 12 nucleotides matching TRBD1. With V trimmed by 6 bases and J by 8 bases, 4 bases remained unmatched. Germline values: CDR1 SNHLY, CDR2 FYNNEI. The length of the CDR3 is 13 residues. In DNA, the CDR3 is TGTGCCAGCAGCCCGGGGACAGGGGGCGAAGCTTTCTTT. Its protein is CASSPGTGGEAFF.

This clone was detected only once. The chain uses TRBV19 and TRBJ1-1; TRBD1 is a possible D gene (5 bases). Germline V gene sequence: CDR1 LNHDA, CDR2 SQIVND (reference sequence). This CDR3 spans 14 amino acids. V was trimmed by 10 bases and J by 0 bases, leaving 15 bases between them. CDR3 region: CATRQSPMNTEAFF. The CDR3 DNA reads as TGTGCCACCAGACAGTCCCCCATGAACACTGAAGCTTTCTTT.

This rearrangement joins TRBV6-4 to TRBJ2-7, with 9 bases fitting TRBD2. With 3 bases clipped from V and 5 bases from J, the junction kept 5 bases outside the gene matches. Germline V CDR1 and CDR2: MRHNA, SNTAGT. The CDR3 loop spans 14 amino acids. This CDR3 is CASSESSGSHEQYF. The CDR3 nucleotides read TGTGCCAGCAGTGAGAGTAGCGGGAGCCACGAGCAGTACTTC.

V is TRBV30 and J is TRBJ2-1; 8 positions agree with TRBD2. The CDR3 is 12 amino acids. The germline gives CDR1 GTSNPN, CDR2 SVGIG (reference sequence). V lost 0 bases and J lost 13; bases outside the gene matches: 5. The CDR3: CAWSVNGRVQFF. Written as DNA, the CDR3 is TGTGCCTGGAGTGTAAACGGGAGGGTACAGTTCTTC. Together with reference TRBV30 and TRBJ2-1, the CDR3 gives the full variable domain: SQTIHQWPATLVQPVGSPLSLECTVEGTSNPNLYWYRQAAGRGLQLLFYSVGIGQISSEVPQNLSASRPQDRQFILSSKKLLLSDSGFYLCAWSVNGRVQFFGPGTRLTVL.

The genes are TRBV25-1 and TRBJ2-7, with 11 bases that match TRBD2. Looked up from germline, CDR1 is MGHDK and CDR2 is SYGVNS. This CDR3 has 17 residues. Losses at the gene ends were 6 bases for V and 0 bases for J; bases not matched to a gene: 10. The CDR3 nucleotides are TGTGCCAGCAGCCTCTCAGGACTAGCGGGCCTCTCCTACGAGCAGTACTTC. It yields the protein CASSLSGLAGLSYEQYF.

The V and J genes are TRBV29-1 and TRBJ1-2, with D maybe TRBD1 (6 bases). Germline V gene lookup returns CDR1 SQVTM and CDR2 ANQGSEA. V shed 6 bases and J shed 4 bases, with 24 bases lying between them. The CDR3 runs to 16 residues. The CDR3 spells CSVSSTGTKSSYGYTF. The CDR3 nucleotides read TGCAGCGTATCAAGTACCGGGACAAAAAGCTCCTATGGCTACACCTTC.

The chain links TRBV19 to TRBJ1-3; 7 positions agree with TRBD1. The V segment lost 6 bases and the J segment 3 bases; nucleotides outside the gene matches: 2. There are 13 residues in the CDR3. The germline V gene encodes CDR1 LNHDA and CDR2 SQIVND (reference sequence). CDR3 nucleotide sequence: TGTGCCAGTAGCGGGACAGTTGGAAACACCATATATTTT. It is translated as CASSGTVGNTIYF.

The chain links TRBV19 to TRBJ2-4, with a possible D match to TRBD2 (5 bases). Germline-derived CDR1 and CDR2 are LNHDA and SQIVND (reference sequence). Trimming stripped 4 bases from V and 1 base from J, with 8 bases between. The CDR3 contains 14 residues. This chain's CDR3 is CASSTGNAKNIQYF. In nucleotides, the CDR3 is TGTGCCAGTAGTACCGGGAATGCCAAAAACATTCAGTACTTC. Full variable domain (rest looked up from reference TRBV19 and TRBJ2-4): DGGITQSPKYLFRKEGQNVTLSCEQNLNHDAMYWYRQDPGQGLRLIYYSQIVNDFQKGDIAEGYSVSREKKESFPLTVTSAQKNPTAFYLCASSTGNAKNIQYFGAGTRLSVL.

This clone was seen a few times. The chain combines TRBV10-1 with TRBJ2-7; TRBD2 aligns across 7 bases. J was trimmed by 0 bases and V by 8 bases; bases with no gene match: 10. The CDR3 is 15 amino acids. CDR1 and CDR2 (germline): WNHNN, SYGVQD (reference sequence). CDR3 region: CASPRDGGSSYEQYF. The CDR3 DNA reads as TGCGCCAGCCCGCGGGATGGCGGGAGCTCCTACGAGCAGTACTTC.

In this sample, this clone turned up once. The CDR3 here is CASSPAGTKETQYF. In nucleotides, the CDR3 is TGTGCCAGCAGCCCAGCGGGAACCAAAGAGACCCAGTACTTC. The chain recombines TRBV11-2 with TRBJ2-5, with 7 nucleotides matching TRBD2. Germline values: CDR1 SGHAT, CDR2 FQNNGV. The CDR3 consists of 14 residues. V gave up 5 bases and J gave up 3 bases; unmatched junction bases: 6.

This chain's CDR3 is CASSLLSSGANVLTF. CDR3 bases: TGTGCCAGCAGTTTACTTAGCTCTGGGGCCAACGTCCTGACTTTC. The rearrangement joins TRBV27 to TRBJ2-6; D remains ambiguous. V was pared by 2 bases and J by 0 bases, with 5 bases between. CDR1 and CDR2 from the germline V gene are MNHEY and SMNVEV (reference sequence). The CDR3 has 15 residues.

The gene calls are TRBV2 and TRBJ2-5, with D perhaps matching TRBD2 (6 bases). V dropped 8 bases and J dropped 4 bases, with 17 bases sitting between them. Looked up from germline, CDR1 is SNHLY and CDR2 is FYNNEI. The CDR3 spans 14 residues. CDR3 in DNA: TGTGCCAGCGTTGGGGGAGGCGCCGGAGAGACCCAGTACTTC. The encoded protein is CASVGGGAGETQYF.

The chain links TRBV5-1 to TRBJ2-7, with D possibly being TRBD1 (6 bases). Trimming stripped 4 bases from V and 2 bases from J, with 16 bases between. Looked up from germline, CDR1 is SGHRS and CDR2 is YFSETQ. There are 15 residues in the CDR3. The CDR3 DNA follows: TGCGCCAGCAGCCCCGTCCCGGGGACAACCTACGAGCAGTACTTC. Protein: CASSPVPGTTYEQYF.

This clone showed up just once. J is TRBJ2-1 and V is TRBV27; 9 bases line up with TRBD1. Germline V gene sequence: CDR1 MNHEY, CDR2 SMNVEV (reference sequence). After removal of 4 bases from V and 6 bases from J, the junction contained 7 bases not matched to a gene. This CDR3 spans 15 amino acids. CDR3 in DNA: TGTGCCAGCAGTTCCTCGGACAGGGGAGGCAATGAGCAGTTCTTC. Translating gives CASSSSDRGGNEQFF.

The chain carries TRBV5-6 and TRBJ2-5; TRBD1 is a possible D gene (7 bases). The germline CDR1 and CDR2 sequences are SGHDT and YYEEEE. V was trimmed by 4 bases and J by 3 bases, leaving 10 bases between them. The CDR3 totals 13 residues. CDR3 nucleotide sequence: TGTGCCAGCAGCGGCGGGACAGAAGAGACCCAGTACTTC. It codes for CASSGGTEETQYF.

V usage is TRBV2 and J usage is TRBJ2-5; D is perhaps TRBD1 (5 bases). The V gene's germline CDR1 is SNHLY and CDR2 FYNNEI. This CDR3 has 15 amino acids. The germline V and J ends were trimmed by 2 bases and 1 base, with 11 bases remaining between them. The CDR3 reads CASSELSGAQETQYF. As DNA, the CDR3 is TGTGCCAGCAGTGAACTAAGTGGGGCCCAAGAGACCCAGTACTTC. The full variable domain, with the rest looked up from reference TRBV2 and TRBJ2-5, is EPEVTQTPSHQVTQMGQEVILRCVPISNHLYFYWYRQILGQKVEFLVSFYNNEISEKSEIFDDQFSVERPDGSNFTLKIRSTKLEDSAMYFCASSELSGAQETQYFGPGTRLLVL.

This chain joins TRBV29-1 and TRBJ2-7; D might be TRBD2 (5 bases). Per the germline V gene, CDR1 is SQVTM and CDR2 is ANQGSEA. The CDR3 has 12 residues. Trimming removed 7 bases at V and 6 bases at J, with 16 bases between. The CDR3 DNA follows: TGCAGCGCCGGGATAGGGAGAGGCGAGCAGTACTTC. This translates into CSAGIGRGEQYF.

CDR3 DNA: TGCGCCAGCAGTGTTGGGACTAGCGGGAGGATAGAGACCCAGTACTTC. It is translated as CASSVGTSGRIETQYF. V and J are TRBV10-2 and TRBJ2-5; TRBD2 matches at 15 bases. CDR1 WSHSY and CDR2 SAAADI come from the germline V gene. The CDR3 is 16 residues long. The ends lost 4 bases at V and 4 bases at J; junction bases unmatched: 4.